A single sample gave rise to the 25 T cell receptor beta chains below, sequenced in a study of Graves' ophthalmopathy and Graves' hyperthyroidism. The TCR beta CDR3 regions underwent amplification from RNA transcripts. HTBI primers served in a first-round RT-PCR, which a second-round multiplex PCR followed. Using its own MiXCR run on the multiplex PCR reads, TCRdb lists one record per CDR3 protein. The table has approximately 480,000 distinct CDR3 sequences, around 15% seen once. The sample comprised blood. The receptor source for this set is a young woman with Graves' ophthalmopathy.

The rearrangement uses TRBV24-1 and TRBJ2-5, with D perhaps matching TRBD1 (5 bases). V lost 2 bases to trimming and J lost 1 base, with 13 bases between them. This CDR3 has 16 amino acids. CDR1 is KGHDR, CDR2 SFDVKD, per germline. In DNA, the CDR3 is TGTGCCACCAGTGATTATATAGTGGGGCGCCAAGAGACCCAGTACTTC. Amino acids: CATSDYIVGRQETQYF.

The table lists this clonotype with a few counts. The rearrangement uses TRBV18 and TRBJ2-7; TRBD1 aligns across 10 bases. CDR3 size: 16 residues. The trim removed 0 bases at V and 7 bases at J, leaving 9 bases unmatched. Germline CDR1 reads KGHSH; CDR2 reads LQKENI. The CDR3, as DNA: TGTGCCAGCTCACCACCGCAGCGGACAGGGGGTTTGGAGCAGTACTTC. This codes for CASSPPQRTGGLEQYF.

Many counts were recorded for this clonotype. It is unclear where the CDR3 begins or ends on the DNA, so no DNA is shown, and the CDR3 is as TCRdb lists it. This chain uses TRBV4-1 with TRBJ1-6; TRBD1, as called in the table, went unchecked against the DNA. The CDR3 is made up of 14 amino acids, end residues included. CDR1 MGHRA and CDR2 YSYEKL come from the germline V gene. CDR3: CASSQVGTGTGSHF.

Many counts were recorded for this clonotype. CDR3 sequence reads: CASSWGTGGAQTQYF. CDR3 DNA sequence: TGTGCCAGCAGCTGGGGAACAGGGGGCGCGCAGACCCAGTACTTC. The gene calls are TRBV7-9 and TRBJ2-5, with 9 nucleotides matching TRBD1. CDR1 is SEHNR and CDR2 is FQNEAQ in the germline V gene (reference sequence). The CDR3 is 15 residues long. The V gene end was trimmed by 4 bases and the J gene end by 6 bases; junction bases not matched to a gene: 9.

This chain links TRBV19 with TRBJ2-5; no definite D call. The CDR3 has 12 amino acids. Germline V gene lookup returns CDR1 LNHDA and CDR2 SQIVND (reference sequence). With 3 bases removed from V and 4 bases from J, the gap between germline ends came to 6 bases. In DNA, the CDR3 is TGTGCCAGTAGTATGAGAGGAGAGACCCAGTACTTC. It translates to CASSMRGETQYF.

This clonotype was seen ten or more times. CDR3 DNA: TGTGCCACCAGTCCGGGACAGGGGATCCAAGAGACCCAGTACTTC. Its protein is CATSPGQGIQETQYF. The rearrangement links TRBV24-1 to TRBJ2-5; TRBD1 matches 10 bases. CDR3 length: 15 residues. Germline-derived CDR1 and CDR2 are KGHDR and SFDVKD. V dropped 6 bases and J dropped 1; count of bases not matched to a gene: 4.

In this sample, this clonotype turned up many times. V and J are TRBV24-1 and TRBJ1-1; D may be TRBD1 (5 bases). The V and J ends lost 5 bases and 4 bases respectively, with 10 bases between them. CDR3 length: 13 amino acids. Germline values: CDR1 KGHDR, CDR2 SFDVKD. CDR3 protein: CATSAGVGTEAFF. The CDR3 DNA is TGTGCCACCAGTGCGGGGGTAGGCACTGAAGCTTTCTTT.

This clonotype has a count of ten or more. V gene TRBV28 combines with J gene TRBJ2-7, with TRBD1 identical over 10 bases. V dropped 5 bases and J dropped 7; count of bases not matched to a gene: 11. Germline V gives CDR1 MDHEN, CDR2 SYDVKM. This CDR3 is built from 15 residues. In nucleotides, the CDR3 is TGTGCCAGCAGTCCTCTGGCGGACAGGGGGGAAGAGCAGTACTTC. This translates into CASSPLADRGEEQYF.

This clonotype was observed many times. The rearrangement uses TRBV14 and TRBJ1-1; no definite D call. The CDR3 has 13 amino acids. Trimming stripped 1 base from V and 1 base from J, with 4 bases between. Per the germline V gene, CDR1 is SGHDN and CDR2 is FVKESK. The CDR3 DNA follows: TGTGCCAGCAGCCAAGTTTGGAACACTGAAGCTTTCTTT. The encoded protein is CASSQVWNTEAFF.

This clonotype was recorded at least ten times. The CDR3 nucleotides are TGTGCCAGCAGCCCCTCCTCCCCCCGGGGTCTGAACACCGGGGAGCTGTTTTTT. Translating gives CASSPSSPRGLNTGELFF. This chain joins TRBV4-2 and TRBJ2-2, with D perhaps TRBD2 (5 bases). V was shortened by 4 bases and J by 1 base, with 19 bases between the two germline ends. This CDR3 comprises 18 residues. Germline V lookup: CDR1 LGHNA, CDR2 YNFKEQ.

As regards this clonotype: A read error may be the cause here, since a much bigger clone is one base away. The V and J genes are TRBV12-3 or TRBV12-4 and TRBJ1-6, with a tentative D call TRBD1 (5 bases). CDR3 length: 14 residues. CDR3 sequence: CASSLYGGNSHLHF. Here the CDR3 DNA reads TGTGCCAGCAGTTTGTACGGGGGGAATTCACACCTCCACTTT.

This chain links TRBV5-6 with TRBJ1-6; maybe TRBD1 (6 bases). Trimming stripped 2 bases from V and 2 bases from J, with 17 bases between. Germline lookup yields CDR1 SGHDT and CDR2 YYEEEE. The CDR3 has 18 amino acids. CDR3 in amino acids: CASSFRQDGKTYNSPLHF. Written as DNA, the CDR3 is TGTGCCAGCAGCTTCCGACAGGACGGGAAGACCTATAATTCACCCCTCCACTTT.

This clonotype occurred many times. Likely a read error: the CDR3 ends without its conserved phenylalanine or tryptophan. The gene calls are TRBV5-1 and TRBJ1-2; perhaps TRBD1 as D (6 bases). This CDR3 contains 13 residues. Germline values: CDR1 SGHRS, CDR2 YFSETQ. Trimming shortened V by 4 bases and J by 5 bases, and 12 bases separated the two germline ends. CDR3 region: CASSIGQKYGYTL. In DNA form, the CDR3 reads TGCGCCAGCAGCATCGGACAGAAGTATGGCTACACCCTC.

Concerning this clonotype itself: A much larger clone lies a single base off, so this may be a read error. The V call is TRBV6-1, the J call TRBJ2-7, with a weak D call TRBD1 (5 bases). This CDR3 region has 13 residues. Germline CDR1 MNHNS, CDR2 SASEGT. The CDR3 nucleotides are TGTGCCACCTCCCAAGGGGCCTCCTACGAGCAGTGCTTC. The encoded protein is CATSQGASYEQCF.

This clonotype was picked up many times. The chain carries TRBV7-8 and TRBJ1-1; D is unresolved. The CDR3 is 12 residues long. Germline V gene sequence: CDR1 SGHVS, CDR2 FQNEAQ. V was clipped by 5 bases and J by 12 bases, with 16 bases between them. CDR3 nucleotides: TGTGCCAGCAGCCCCCTTTTCAAAAGTTCTTTCTTT. Translation: CASSPLFKSSFF.

This clonotype was detected many times. V usage is TRBV11-2 and J usage is TRBJ2-2; 8 positions match TRBD2. Germline CDR1 SGHAT, CDR2 FQNNGV. This CDR3 region has 18 residues. V trimming: 1 base; J trimming: 3 bases; junction bases outside the gene matches: 10. The CDR3 spells CASSLGSHSGGDTGELFF. In DNA form, the CDR3 reads TGTGCCAGCAGCTTAGGATCCCACAGCGGGGGAGACACCGGGGAGCTGTTTTTT.

This clonotype has a count of ten or more. The gene calls are TRBV6-5 and TRBJ2-7; possibly TRBD2 for D (5 bases). The germline V gene has CDR1 MNHEY and CDR2 SVGAGI. There are 12 residues in the CDR3. The V end lost 6 bases, the J end lost 3 bases, and 9 bases lay between the germline ends. The CDR3 bases are TGTGCCAGCAGGTACGACTACTACGAGCAGTACTTC. Translation: CASRYDYYEQYF.

Ten or more counts support this clonotype. The genes are TRBV12-3 or TRBV12-4 and TRBJ1-2, with a tentative D call TRBD1 (6 bases). This CDR3 contains 14 residues. The V gene lost 10 bases and the J gene lost 4 bases, with 19 bases spanning the gap. CDR3 in DNA: TGTGCCACCATGGGGGGGGCAGTTAGCTATGGCTACACCTTC. It is translated as CATMGGAVSYGYTF.

This clonotype was seen ten or more times. The chain has TRBV6-1 and TRBJ1-6; D is uncertain. Germline lookup yields CDR1 MNHNS and CDR2 SASEGT. The CDR3 runs to 14 residues. V shed 10 bases and J shed 3 bases, with 13 bases lying between them. CDR3 DNA sequence: TGTGCCACACAAGGTGGGGTCTATAATTCACCCCTCCACTTT. Amino acids: CATQGGVYNSPLHF.

This clonotype was recorded many times. This chain uses TRBV12-3 or TRBV12-4 with TRBJ1-6; D unclear. Trimming took off 9 bases at V and 7 bases at J, with 10 bases between the two ends. This CDR3 spans 12 amino acids. The CDR3 spells CASNKGNSPLHF. The CDR3 coding sequence is TGTGCCAGTAACAAAGGAAATTCACCCCTCCACTTT.

V usage is TRBV4-1 and J usage is TRBJ2-5; D is undetermined. CDR1 is MGHRA, CDR2 YSYEKL, per germline. V lost 4 bases and J 2 bases, leaving 17 bases between the germline ends. CDR3 size: 16 residues. DNA of the CDR3: TGCGCCAGCAGCCCAGGTCCCGCCGGTCAGCAAGAGACCCAGTACTTC. Amino acids: CASSPGPAGQQETQYF.

This clonotype has ten or more counts. The V call is TRBV6-5, the J call TRBJ1-1; D might be TRBD1 (6 bases). The germline V and J ends were trimmed by 6 bases and 1 base, with 12 bases remaining between them. Germline V CDR1 and CDR2: MNHEY, SVGAGI. The CDR3 length is 14 residues. The CDR3 loop reads CASSRGLENTEAFF. The CDR3 region has the DNA TGTGCCAGCAGCAGGGGTCTCGAGAACACTGAAGCTTTCTTT.

The chain employs TRBV6-1 and TRBJ2-7; 8 nucleotides agree with TRBD1. The CDR3 runs 13 residues. Trimming at V came to 6 bases and at J to 5 bases, leaving 6 bases not matched to a gene. Germline CDR1 is MNHNS and CDR2 is SASEGT. CDR3 nucleotide sequence: TGTGCCAGCAGAGGGACAGGCTCGGACGAGCAGTACTTC. This codes for CASRGTGSDEQYF.

This clonotype was observed many times. The V gene is TRBV2, the J gene TRBJ2-7; D is perhaps TRBD2 (6 bases). This CDR3 has 13 amino acids. V lost 7 bases to trimming and J lost 5 bases, with 15 bases between them. Germline CDR1 and CDR2: SNHLY and FYNNEI. The CDR3 sequence is CASTPGLINEQYF. The CDR3 DNA follows: TGTGCCAGCACCCCCGGACTAATAAACGAGCAGTACTTC. Filled out from reference TRBV2 and TRBJ2-7, the complete variable domain reads EPEVTQTPSHQVTQMGQEVILRCVPISNHLYFYWYRQILGQKVEFLVSFYNNEISEKSEIFDDQFSVERPDGSNFTLKIRSTKLEDSAMYFCASTPGLINEQYFGPGTRLTVT.

This clonotype was detected many times. This chain connects TRBV18 to TRBJ2-2, with D uncertain. The CDR3 runs to 13 residues. The germline gives CDR1 KGHSH, CDR2 LQKENI. V was clipped by 3 bases and J by 5 bases, with 7 bases between them. CDR3 in DNA: TGTGCCAGCTCACCGTCCGTTACCGGGGAGCTGTTTTTT. Amino acids: CASSPSVTGELFF. Supplemented by reference TRBV18 and TRBJ2-2, the full variable domain reads NAGVMQNPRHLVRRRGQEARLRCSPMKGHSHVYWYRQLPEEGLKFMVYLQKENIIDESGMPKERFSAEFPKEGPSILRIQQVVRGDSAAYFCASSPSVTGELFFGEGSRLTVL.